Below, 21 T cell receptor beta chains from the same sample are listed, as sequenced in a study of blood T cell repertoires in COVID-19. Sequenced by immunoSEQ multiplex PCR; TCRdb stores in-frame clones only, minus some. This table has more than 65,000 clones, roughly nine tenths appearing once. The sequencing input was peripheral blood. The receptors here all came from a man aged 50-59 years with acute or convalescent COVID-19.

The chain is built from TRBV5-1 and TRBJ1-2; D remains ambiguous. This CDR3 is 15 amino acids long. The germline gives CDR1 SGHRS, CDR2 YFSETQ. The ends were cut back, 0 bases at V and 6 bases at J, with 15 bases in the middle. CDR3 region: CASSLVVGRGNGYTF. In nucleotides, the CDR3 is TGCGCCAGCAGCTTGGTAGTAGGGCGGGGTAATGGCTACACCTTC.

This clone was found once. The rearrangement joins TRBV9 to TRBJ2-1; no clear D gene. This CDR3 comprises 14 residues. V lost 0 bases to trimming and J lost 9 bases, with 13 bases between them. Germline values: CDR1 SGDLS, CDR2 YYNGEE. This CDR3 is CASSVAARSGEQFF. The CDR3 coding sequence is TGTGCCAGCAGCGTAGCCGCGAGGTCCGGTGAGCAGTTCTTC.

The chain employs TRBV5-1 and TRBJ2-5; maybe TRBD2 (6 bases). The CDR3 loop spans 15 amino acids. Germline V gene data show CDR1 as SGHRS and CDR2 as YFSETQ. Trimming took 0 bases from V and 2 from J, leaving 11 bases between them. The CDR3 DNA follows: TGCGCCAGCAGCTTGGAGGTAGCGGCACAAGAGACCCAGTACTTC. Translated, it gives CASSLEVAAQETQYF.

In this sample, this clone turned up once. The chain has TRBV4-1 and TRBJ2-5, with D hard to call. The V end lost 1 base, the J end lost 0 bases, and 9 bases lay between the germline ends. The germline V gene encodes CDR1 MGHRA and CDR2 YSYEKL. The CDR3 spans 15 residues. The CDR3 spells CASSQVVMYQETQYF. The CDR3 DNA sequence: TGCGCCAGCAGCCAAGTTGTAATGTACCAAGAGACCCAGTACTTC.

The rearrangement uses TRBV9 and TRBJ2-1, with D tentatively TRBD1 (6 bases). Germline CDR1 SGDLS, CDR2 YYNGEE. The CDR3 totals 16 residues. Between the trimmed V and J ends, which lost 1 base and 0 bases, there was a span of 11 bases. CDR3 protein: CASSVLGQSSYNEQFF. The CDR3 nucleotides read TGTGCCAGCAGCGTACTGGGACAAAGCTCCTACAATGAGCAGTTCTTC.

The chain recombines TRBV5-1 with TRBJ1-2, with 10 nucleotides matching TRBD1. Germline values: CDR1 SGHRS, CDR2 YFSETQ. The CDR3 runs 15 residues. V lost 4 bases to trimming and J lost 6 bases; unmatched junction nucleotides: 9. CDR3: CASSPQTGGGNGYTF. The CDR3 DNA sequence: TGCGCCAGCAGCCCCCAGACAGGGGGCGGGAATGGCTACACCTTC.

This sequence joins TRBV23-1 and TRBJ1-2; TRBD1 aligns across 7 bases. TRBV23-1 is classed as an ORF, of uncertain function. The V segment lost 6 bases and the J segment 0 bases; nucleotides outside the gene matches: 19. The CDR3 is 19 amino acids. CDR3: CASSPIHLRDSASNYGYTF. CDR3 nucleotides: TGCGCCAGCAGCCCCATACACCTCAGGGACAGCGCCTCTAACTATGGCTACACCTTC.

The chain joins TRBV11-2 to TRBJ2-1, with TRBD1 as a possible D gene (6 bases). Germline CDR1 SGHAT, CDR2 FQNNGV. Trimming left V 5 bases short and J 5 bases short, with 16 bases between. There are 15 residues in the CDR3. CDR3 loop: CASSTAPNRDNEQFF. In DNA form, the CDR3 reads TGTGCCAGCAGCACAGCCCCCAACAGGGACAATGAGCAGTTCTTC.

The rearrangement uses TRBV4-1 and TRBJ2-2; 7 bases are shared with TRBD2. The germline V gene encodes CDR1 MGHRA and CDR2 YSYEKL. With V trimmed by 6 bases and J by 9 bases, 7 bases remained unmatched. The CDR3 spans 13 residues. CDR3 protein: CASRLSGDRELFF. The CDR3 DNA reads TGCGCCAGCAGGTTGAGCGGGGATAGGGAGCTGTTTTTT.

The chain recombines TRBV5-1 with TRBJ1-4; D possibly corresponds to TRBD1 (6 bases). V lost 3 bases to trimming and J lost 8 bases, with 14 bases between them. The CDR3 is 14 residues long. Germline-derived CDR1 and CDR2 are SGHRS and YFSETQ. CDR3 protein: CASSSQGGGEKLFF. Here the CDR3 DNA reads TGCGCCAGCAGCTCACAGGGTGGAGGAGAAAAACTGTTTTTT.

The chain links TRBV7-2 to TRBJ2-1, with 7 bases lining up with TRBD2. The CDR3 is made up of 16 amino acids. Looked up from germline, CDR1 is SGHTA and CDR2 is FQGNSA. V lost 8 bases, J lost 8 bases, and 18 bases stayed unmatched. CDR3 in amino acids: CASSIHRGDLRDEQFF. CDR3 sequence (DNA): TGTGCCAGCTCCATACACCGGGGGGACTTGCGTGATGAGCAGTTCTTC.

The rearrangement joins TRBV5-4 to TRBJ2-5; 7 bases agree with TRBD2. Losses at the gene ends were 5 bases for V and 5 bases for J; bases not matched to a gene: 12. CDR1 and CDR2 (germline): SGHNT, YYREEE (reference sequence). The CDR3 runs 15 residues. Here the CDR3 DNA reads TGTGCCAGCAGTTCTGGGACTACCTCCCTGGAGACCCAGTACTTC. As protein: CASSSGTTSLETQYF.

In this sample, this clone turned up once. The chain carries TRBV19 and TRBJ1-2; TRBD1 is a possible D gene (6 bases). Germline CDR1 is LNHDA and CDR2 is SQIVND (reference sequence). This CDR3 comprises 16 residues. V was cut by 5 bases and J by 1 base, with 17 bases left in between. The CDR3 loop reads CASSHGGGRRNYGYTF. In DNA, the CDR3 is TGTGCCAGTAGTCACGGCGGGGGGCGCCGTAACTATGGCTACACCTTC. The variable domain in full, with the rest retrieved from reference TRBV19 and TRBJ1-2, is DGGITQSPKYLFRKEGQNVTLSCEQNLNHDAMYWYRQDPGQGLRLIYYSQIVNDFQKGDIAEGYSVSREKKESFPLTVTSAQKNPTAFYLCASSHGGGRRNYGYTFGSGTRLTVV.

This clone was seen only a few times. The chain links TRBV5-1 to TRBJ2-7; a possible D gene is TRBD1 (5 bases). Germline-derived CDR1 and CDR2 are SGHRS and YFSETQ. The V end was cut by 3 bases, the J end by 6 bases, with 7 bases between. The CDR3 totals 11 residues. The CDR3 DNA reads TGCGCCAGCAGCTCCCAGGGCGAGCAGTACTTC. Its protein product is CASSSQGEQYF.

The rearrangement uses TRBV5-1 and TRBJ1-1; weak D call: TRBD1 (5 bases). Trimming removed 4 bases at V and 0 bases at J, with 16 bases between. The CDR3 is 16 residues long. Germline lookup yields CDR1 SGHRS and CDR2 YFSETQ. The CDR3 loop is CASSPSGGGMNTEAFF. The CDR3 region has the DNA TGCGCCAGCAGCCCATCCGGGGGTGGGATGAACACTGAAGCTTTCTTT.

This chain joins TRBV6-1 and TRBJ1-2, with 10 bases that match TRBD1. The CDR3 runs 17 residues. Germline V lookup: CDR1 MNHNS, CDR2 SASEGT. Germline trimming cut 1 base from V and 6 bases from J; bases unmatched to any gene: 11. CDR3 nucleotide sequence: TGTGCCAGCAGTGAAGTAACCTACCAGACAGGGGGCGATGGCTACACCTTC. Its translation: CASSEVTYQTGGDGYTF.

The V call is TRBV6-6, the J call TRBJ1-1; D perhaps matches TRBD1 (5 bases). The ends were cut back, 2 bases at V and 4 bases at J, with 14 bases in the middle. CDR3 length: 15 amino acids. Germline assignment: CDR1 MNHNY and CDR2 SVGAGI (reference sequence). CDR3 coding DNA: TGTGCCAGCAGTTACGATGCAGGGCTTGGCACTGAAGCTTTCTTT. It translates to CASSYDAGLGTEAFF.

This sequence joins TRBV5-1 and TRBJ1-3, with D perhaps matching TRBD1 (5 bases). CDR1 and CDR2 (germline): SGHRS, YFSETQ. This CDR3 region has 15 residues. V lost 6 bases and J 0 bases, leaving 13 bases between the germline ends. CDR3 in amino acids: CASTTGPNSGNTIYF. The CDR3 DNA follows: TGCGCCAGCACAACAGGACCCAACTCTGGAAACACCATATATTTT. Looking up the rest from reference TRBV5-1 and TRBJ1-3 gives the full variable domain: KAGVTQTPRYLIKTRGQQVTLSCSPISGHRSVSWYQQTPGQGLQFLFEYFSETQRNKGNFPGRFSGRQFSNSRSEMNVSTLELGDSALYLCASTTGPNSGNTIYFGEGSWLTVV.

The gene calls are TRBV3-1 (or the pseudogene TRBV3-2) and TRBJ2-7; D uncertain. The CDR3 runs 14 residues. Germline CDR1 reads LGHDT; CDR2 reads YNNKEL (reference sequence). V lost 1 base, J lost 0 bases, and 7 bases lay in between. The CDR3 sequence is CASSQGASSYEQYF. Written as DNA, the CDR3 is TGTGCCAGCAGCCAAGGGGCCAGCTCCTACGAGCAGTACTTC.

The chain joins TRBV15 to TRBJ2-7, with D perhaps TRBD2 (5 bases). Germline assignment: CDR1 LNHNV and CDR2 YYDKDF (reference sequence). Between the trimmed V and J ends, which lost 0 bases and 4 bases, there was a span of 10 bases. This CDR3 is built from 14 residues. CDR3 DNA sequence: TGTGCCACCAGCAGAGACAGGACTGAATACGAGCAGTACGTC. Amino acids: CATSRDRTEYEQYV.

The chain couples TRBV27 to TRBJ1-1; 9 bases are shared with TRBD1. This CDR3 has 16 residues. Germline-derived CDR1 and CDR2 are MNHEY and SMNVEV (reference sequence). Trimming at V came to 0 bases and at J to 3 bases, leaving 5 bases not matched to a gene. The CDR3 coding sequence is TGTGCCAGCAGTTTATCCGGGACAGGGATCTACACTGAAGCTTTCTTT. As protein: CASSLSGTGIYTEAFF.